These T cell receptor beta chains were read from a single sample in a study of OX40 agonist ivuxolimab in advanced cancers. TCRdb keeps only in-frame clones here, not all; method: immunoSEQ multiplex PCR. The sample consists of about 50,000 clones, roughly three quarters of them appearing once. The source was CD4+ or CD8+ T cells sorted from blood, collected in a trial of the OX40 agonist ivuxolimab. The receptors stem from an adult with an advanced solid tumor such as melanoma, head and neck, liver or kidney cancer. CDR3s include the opening cysteine and the closing phenylalanine or tryptophan.

>TRBJ2-7|TRBV6-6
CASRQLRGTYEQYF
>TRBJ2-1|TRBV5-5
CASSLEARVAYNEQFF
>TRBJ2-3|TRBV5-1
CASSLGRAHFTDTQYF
>TRBJ2-5|TRBV18
CASSPLRPETQYF
>TRBJ2-7|TRBV7-2
CASSFSQGHEQYF
>TRBJ2-2|TRBV27
CASSPLWDRVFGELFF
>TRBJ2-1|TRBV5-6
CASSLGPGKGPNEQFF
>TRBJ1-2|TRBV25-1
CASSELNYGYTF
>TRBJ2-3|TRBV9
CASSVGLAGGGDTQYF
>TRBJ2-6|TRBV19
CASSPWVPSGANVLTF
>TRBJ1-1|TRBV2
CASNERQGVGTEAFF
>TRBJ2-1|TRBV15
CATSSRAGRRSYNEQFF
>TRBJ1-1|TRBV19
CARGGRAEAFF
>TRBJ1-1|TRBV5-1
CASSFSGDMNTEAFF
>TRBJ2-7|TRBV4-2
CASSQGTGYDEQYF
>TRBJ1-1|TRBV5-1
CASSLDRNTEAFF
>TRBJ2-3|TRBV7-2
CASSLLFAADTQYF
>TRBJ1-1|TRBV6-5
CASSSQGSLTEAFF
>TRBJ1-1|TRBV7-2
CASSLARTGNTEAFF
>TRBJ1-2|TRBV5-6
CASSFWGANGYTF
>TRBJ2-1|TRBV2
CASTQREGSYNEQFF
>TRBJ2-1|TRBV28
CASIPNSGSSYNEQFF
>TRBJ2-6|TRBV19
CASKGRAGANVLTF
>TRBJ2-6|TRBV30
CAWRRDRAGANVLTF
>TRBJ2-5|TRBV5-8
CASILTGGAETQYF